Sequencing of this T cell receptor beta chain was carried out in a study of immune evolution from preneoplasia to lung adenocarcinoma. Concerning this clone: The antigen remains unidentified.

The assay was immunoSEQ multiplex PCR, and TCRdb's table has in-frame clones only and misses some. The sample consists of around 4,100 clones, about 82% of them appearing once. The germline V and J ends were trimmed by 2 bases and 3 bases, with 6 bases remaining between them. The CDR3 has 13 residues. Germline loops: CDR1 SGDLS, CDR2 YYNGEE. Overall study findings and caveats: From normal lung to invasive adenocarcinoma, top clone frequencies appeared to decrease.

Patients had resection in Japan or China between about 2013 and 2018. Two lung cancer pathologists independently confirmed each histologic diagnosis. Macro-dissection enriched premalignant or tumor cells before nucleic acid extraction. V usage is TRBV9 and J usage is TRBJ2-1; the D is unclear. The TCR comes from a person between 65 and 79 years old with lung adenocarcinoma. The specimen was FFPE minimally invasive lung adenocarcinoma tissue. CDR3 residues: CASSVEVYNEQFF. CDR3 nucleotide sequence: TGTGCCAGCAGCGTTGAGGTCTACAATGAGCAGTTCTTC.